Below, 31 T cell receptor beta chains from the same sample are listed, as sequenced in a study of blood T cell repertoires in COVID-19 (TCRdb year 2020). The protocol used for the library was the immunoSEQ multiplex PCR assay. TCRdb took this table from immuneACCESS and kept in-frame rearrangements with V and J called. Such tables lack part of the clones; where checked against another copy, unresolved V genes explain under half of the gap, and the rest is unexplained. Here the sample has roughly 440,000 clones; about 91% occur a single time. Approximately 12% of the sample is taken by the ten largest. Sequencing was carried out using peripheral blood. The source is a woman aged 45-65 years with COVID-19, enrolled during active disease.

This clone has more than one count but fewer than ten. V and J are TRBV5-4 and TRBJ2-1; 10 bases agree with TRBD2. With 0 bases clipped from V and 7 bases from J, the junction kept 7 bases outside the gene matches. This CDR3 is 16 amino acids long. Germline V gene lookup returns CDR1 SGHNT and CDR2 YYREEE (reference sequence). The CDR3 loop is CASSLVSGGALNEQFF. The CDR3 DNA reads TGTGCCAGCAGCTTGGTAAGCGGGGGGGCGCTGAATGAGCAGTTCTTC.

J is TRBJ2-1 and V is TRBV6-5; tentative D call: TRBD2 (5 bases). There are 15 residues in the CDR3. With 6 bases removed from V and 4 bases from J, the gap between germline ends came to 16 bases. Germline lookup yields CDR1 MNHEY and CDR2 SVGAGI. CDR3 coding DNA: TGTGCCAGCAGGGATCGGGATTTAGGATACAATGAGCAGTTCTTC. Protein sequence: CASRDRDLGYNEQFF.

The chain is built from TRBV15 and TRBJ2-7, with D possibly being TRBD2 (5 bases). The V gene's germline CDR1 is LNHNV and CDR2 YYDKDF (reference sequence). The length of the CDR3 is 12 residues. With 5 bases removed from V and 5 bases from J, the gap between germline ends came to 10 bases. CDR3 sequence: CATSGGADEQYF. DNA for the CDR3: TGTGCCACCAGCGGAGGCGCGGACGAGCAGTACTTC.

CDR3: CASSPSGPSYGYTF. The CDR3, as DNA: TGTGCCAGCAGCCCCTCGGGTCCCAGCTATGGCTACACCTTC. V is TRBV7-9 and J is TRBJ1-2; no reliable D call. V was pared by 5 bases and J by 4 bases, with 14 bases between. Germline CDR1 SEHNR, CDR2 FQNEAQ (reference sequence). The CDR3 runs to 14 residues.

The DNA for the CDR3 is TGCGCCAGCAGCCCAGGAGGACAGCTCTCTGGAAACACCATATATTTT. It codes for CASSPGGQLSGNTIYF. This chain joins TRBV5-1 and TRBJ1-3, with D tentatively TRBD1 (6 bases). CDR3 length equals 16 residues. The V gene lost 4 bases and the J gene lost 0 bases, with 14 bases spanning the gap. Germline V gene sequence: CDR1 SGHRS, CDR2 YFSETQ. Variable domain in full (rest from reference TRBV5-1 and TRBJ1-3): KAGVTQTPRYLIKTRGQQVTLSCSPISGHRSVSWYQQTPGQGLQFLFEYFSETQRNKGNFPGRFSGRQFSNSRSEMNVSTLELGDSALYLCASSPGGQLSGNTIYFGEGSWLTVV.

The chain combines TRBV30 with TRBJ1-5; weak D call: TRBD1 (6 bases). V was shortened by 1 base and J by 3 bases, with 13 bases between the two germline ends. CDR1 and CDR2 from the germline V gene are GTSNPN and SVGIG (reference sequence). CDR3 length equals 15 residues. The CDR3 is CAWSETTGSNQPQHF. Here the CDR3 DNA reads TGTGCCTGGAGTGAGACGACAGGATCCAATCAGCCCCAGCATTTT.

The chain is built from TRBV4-1 and TRBJ2-1, with D tentatively TRBD2 (7 bases). The V end was cut by 0 bases, the J end by 14 bases, with 17 bases between. Germline V lookup: CDR1 MGHRA, CDR2 YSYEKL. This CDR3 region has 14 residues. Here the CDR3 reads CASSQDETRGAEFF. CDR3 coding DNA: TGCGCCAGCAGCCAAGACGAAACCCGGGGGGCCGAGTTCTTC.

The V gene is TRBV5-1, the J gene TRBJ1-6; D gene unclear. This CDR3 comprises 14 residues. Germline assignment: CDR1 SGHRS and CDR2 YFSETQ. The V end lost 2 bases, the J end lost 7 bases, and 10 bases lay between the germline ends. For the CDR3, the DNA is TGCGCCAGCAGCTTCGGGGAAAAAAATTCACCCCTCCACTTT. Residues: CASSFGEKNSPLHF.

This chain links TRBV30 with TRBJ2-7, with D hard to call. The CDR3 is made up of 13 amino acids. V was pared by 0 bases and J by 1 base, with 7 bases between. The V gene's germline CDR1 is GTSNPN and CDR2 SVGIG (reference sequence). CDR3 loop: CAWSVPDSYEQYF. CDR3 nucleotide sequence: TGTGCCTGGAGTGTTCCAGATTCCTACGAGCAGTACTTC.

The chain joins TRBV27 to TRBJ1-5; possibly TRBD1 for D (5 bases). This CDR3 region has 12 residues. Germline assignment: CDR1 MNHEY and CDR2 SMNVEV (reference sequence). V lost 6 bases, J lost 6 bases, and 9 bases lay in between. The CDR3 spells CASSQGGQPQHF. The CDR3 region has the DNA TGTGCCAGCAGCCAGGGAGGTCAGCCCCAGCATTTT.

The rearrangement joins TRBV27 to TRBJ1-5; D may be TRBD1 (5 bases). Per germline, CDR1 MNHEY and CDR2 SMNVEV (reference sequence). The V end lost 1 base, the J end lost 3 bases, and 10 bases lay between the germline ends. The CDR3 runs to 15 residues. CDR3 nucleotide sequence: TGTGCCAGCAGTTTATGGGCAGGACACAATCAGCCCCAGCATTTT. The encoded protein is CASSLWAGHNQPQHF.

This clone occurred a few times. This chain joins TRBV24-1 and TRBJ1-5, with 8 bases identical to TRBD1. The CDR3 is made up of 15 amino acids. The V gene end was trimmed by 3 bases and the J gene end by 6 bases; junction bases not matched to a gene: 6. Germline lookup yields CDR1 KGHDR and CDR2 SFDVKD. The CDR3 reads CATSDGGTGGQPQHF. CDR3 in DNA: TGTGCCACCAGTGATGGTGGGACAGGAGGTCAGCCCCAGCATTTT.

This clone was counted a single time. The chain employs TRBV7-6 and TRBJ2-5; no clear D gene. V lost 1 base and J lost 2, with 8 bases in between. The germline CDR1 and CDR2 sequences are SGHVS and FNYEAQ. The CDR3 sequence is 14 residues long. CDR3 coding DNA: TGTGCCAGCAGCTTAGTGGGCAGGCAAGAGACCCAGTACTTC. Residues: CASSLVGRQETQYF.

This clone was observed a few times. The chain has TRBV6-6 and TRBJ2-1; TRBD2 might be the D (7 bases). V was clipped by 4 bases and J by 3 bases, with 13 bases between them. CDR1 is MNHNY, CDR2 SVGAGI, per germline (reference sequence). The CDR3 covers 15 residues. CDR3 bases: TGTGCCAGCAGTTCACACGGGGGGCACTACAATGAGCAGTTCTTC. It is translated as CASSSHGGHYNEQFF.

In its sample, this clone was seen many times. The genes are TRBV21-1 and TRBJ1-2. TRBV21-1 is a pseudogene segment. This CDR3 spans 13 amino acids. CDR3 sequence: CASSTPRSLGYTF. Here the CDR3 DNA reads TGTGCCAGCAGCACCCCCCGGTCCTTAGGCTACACCTTC.

The rearrangement joins TRBV3-1 (or the pseudogene TRBV3-2) to TRBJ1-1; TRBD1 might be the D (5 bases). V lost 4 bases, J lost 7 bases, and 19 bases lay in between. Germline-derived CDR1 and CDR2 are LGHDT and YNNKEL (reference sequence). The CDR3 length is 15 residues. The CDR3 region is CASSPGGWGENEAFF. The CDR3 region has the DNA TGTGCCAGCAGCCCGGGAGGATGGGGCGAAAATGAAGCTTTCTTT.

This clone occurred once. The genes are TRBV3-1 (or the pseudogene TRBV3-2) and TRBJ1-6; D unclear. V gave up 5 bases and J gave up 7 bases, with 15 bases separating them. CDR1 is LGHDT and CDR2 is YNNKEL in the germline V gene (reference sequence). The CDR3 extends over 15 amino acids. CDR3 in DNA: TGTGCCAGCAGCGCCCACGAGGCGGGGAATTCACCCCTCCACTTT. Protein sequence: CASSAHEAGNSPLHF.

The V gene is TRBV19, the J gene TRBJ1-2, with no clear D. This CDR3 has 18 amino acids. V lost 0 bases, J lost 2 bases, and 19 bases lay in between. Germline lookup yields CDR1 LNHDA and CDR2 SQIVND (reference sequence). This CDR3 is CASSIDQRATFSNYGYTF. CDR3 DNA sequence: TGTGCCAGTAGTATAGATCAACGAGCGACCTTCAGCAACTATGGCTACACCTTC.

The chain couples TRBV11-1 to TRBJ1-1, with 7 bases lining up with TRBD1. Germline V gene data show CDR1 as SGHAT and CDR2 as FQDESV (reference sequence). Trimming removed 1 base from V and 6 bases from J; junction bases left unmatched: 2. The CDR3 is 13 amino acids. The CDR3 region is CASSLERGPEAFF. The DNA of the CDR3 is TGTGCCAGCAGCTTAGAAAGGGGGCCTGAAGCTTTCTTT.

The chain combines TRBV7-9 with TRBJ1-4, with 10 bases fitting TRBD1. In germline, CDR1 is SEHNR, CDR2 FQNEAQ (reference sequence). The CDR3 covers 15 residues. The junction had 4 bases not matched to a gene; V was cut back by 3 bases and J by 6 bases. The CDR3 DNA reads as TGTGCCAGCAGCTTCCCCGGGACAGGGGATGAAAAACTGTTTTTT. It specifies CASSFPGTGDEKLFF.

This clone has just a few counts. The chain uses TRBV2 and TRBJ1-5; D may be TRBD1 (6 bases). Trimming took off 4 bases at V and 7 bases at J, with 14 bases between the two ends. The CDR3 has 14 amino acids. From germline, CDR1 is SNHLY and CDR2 FYNNEI. CDR3 in amino acids: CASSVQGSNQPQHF. CDR3 in DNA: TGTGCCAGCAGTGTACAGGGATCGAACCAGCCCCAGCATTTT.

CDR3 in DNA: TGCGCCAGCAGCTGGGCAACTTCGGCGGGGGGGCAACGAGATACGCAGTATTTT. Protein sequence: CASSWATSAGGQRDTQYF. The rearrangement uses TRBV5-1 and TRBJ2-3, with 9 positions matching TRBD2. Germline V lookup: CDR1 SGHRS, CDR2 YFSETQ. The CDR3 is 18 residues long. With 3 bases clipped from V and 5 bases from J, the junction kept 16 bases outside the gene matches.

This chain links TRBV29-1 with TRBJ1-3; 7 positions agree with TRBD1. CDR1 and CDR2 from the germline V gene are SQVTM and ANQGSEA. This CDR3 contains 15 residues. With 3 bases clipped from V and 1 base from J, the junction kept 6 bases outside the gene matches. The CDR3 here is CSVETGSGSGNTIYF. The CDR3 DNA reads as TGCAGCGTTGAGACAGGGAGTGGGTCTGGAAACACCATATATTTT. Complete variable domain (other parts from reference TRBV29-1 and TRBJ1-3): SAVISQKPSRDICQRGTSLTIQCQVDSQVTMMFWYRQQPGQSLTLIATANQGSEATYESGFVIDKFPISRPNLTFSTLTVSNMSPEDSSIYLCSVETGSGSGNTIYFGEGSWLTVV.

This chain connects TRBV27 to TRBJ1-2; 7 nucleotides agree with TRBD1. The CDR3 runs to 16 residues. Germline V gene lookup returns CDR1 MNHEY and CDR2 SMNVEV (reference sequence). Trimming cost V 2 bases and J 2 bases; bases outside gene matches: 8. This CDR3 reads CASSLPQTGRNYGYTF. Here the CDR3 DNA reads TGTGCCAGCAGTTTACCCCAGACAGGGAGAAACTATGGCTACACCTTC.

This chain connects TRBV6-1 to TRBJ1-1; D remains ambiguous. V lost 3 bases to trimming and J lost 0 bases, with 5 bases between them. The length of the CDR3 is 13 residues. Germline V lookup: CDR1 MNHNS, CDR2 SASEGT. The CDR3: CASSDTVNTEAFF. CDR3 in DNA: TGTGCCAGCAGTGACACGGTGAACACTGAAGCTTTCTTT.

V usage is TRBV7-9 and J usage is TRBJ1-4, with D possibly matching TRBD1 (6 bases). V lost 3 bases to trimming and J lost 6 bases, with 8 bases between them. This CDR3 is 13 amino acids long. Per the germline V gene, CDR1 is SEHNR and CDR2 is FQNEAQ (reference sequence). The CDR3 reads CASSFTGHEKLFF. The CDR3, as DNA: TGTGCCAGCAGCTTCACAGGGCATGAAAAACTGTTTTTT. The full variable domain, in which reference TRBV7-9 and TRBJ1-4 provide the parts outside the CDR3, is DTGVSQNPRHKITKRGQNVTFRCDPISEHNRLYWYRQTLGQGPEFLTYFQNEAQLEKSRLLSDRFSAERPKGSFSTLEIQRTEQGDSAMYLCASSFTGHEKLFFGSGTQLSVL.

V is TRBV6-2 or TRBV6-3 and J is TRBJ2-5, with 11 nucleotides matching TRBD2. Germline V CDR1 and CDR2: MNHEY, SVGEGT. After removal of 4 bases from V and 2 bases from J, the junction contained 6 bases not matched to a gene. The CDR3 is made up of 16 amino acids. Here the CDR3 DNA reads TGTGCCAGCAGTTCGCGACTAGCGGGGTATCAAGAGACCCAGTACTTC. Translating gives CASSSRLAGYQETQYF.

The J gene is TRBJ1-2, the V gene TRBV7-6, with a weak D call TRBD1 (5 bases). The CDR3 is made up of 15 amino acids. CDR1 and CDR2 (germline): SGHVS, FNYEAQ. Trimming cost V 0 bases and J 2 bases, with 10 bases left between them. The CDR3 sequence: CASSLARPGNYGYTF. CDR3 DNA sequence: TGTGCCAGCAGCTTAGCCCGGCCAGGGAACTATGGCTACACCTTC.

The chain links TRBV3-1 (or the pseudogene TRBV3-2) to TRBJ2-1, with 8 bases that match TRBD2. The ends lost 3 bases at V and 9 bases at J; junction bases unmatched: 10. The CDR3 totals 15 residues. The germline CDR1 and CDR2 sequences are LGHDT and YNNKEL (reference sequence). The CDR3 DNA is TGTGCCAGCAGCCAGTCACGGGGGGGTTTGGTTGAGCAGTTCTTC. It yields the protein CASSQSRGGLVEQFF.

The chain is built from TRBV18 and TRBJ1-5; D is undetermined. Trimming stripped 3 bases from V and 0 bases from J, with 18 bases between. Per germline, CDR1 KGHSH and CDR2 LQKENI. The CDR3 has 18 amino acids. The CDR3 loop is CASSPLGPTPYSNQPQHF. CDR3 DNA: TGTGCCAGCTCACCGCTAGGCCCGACCCCGTATAGCAATCAGCCCCAGCATTTT.

The CDR3 region is CASSFRRGGDTQYF. The CDR3 bases are TGTGCCAGCAGTTTTCGGAGAGGCGGCGATACGCAGTATTTT. The V gene is TRBV27, the J gene TRBJ2-3; D is unclear. Germline CDR1 reads MNHEY; CDR2 reads SMNVEV (reference sequence). Trimming pared 3 bases from V and 6 bases from J, leaving 13 bases between. There are 14 residues in the CDR3.